Listed below are T cell receptor beta chains from one sample, sequenced in a study of shared clonotypes between healthy human individuals. Only in-frame clones appear in the TCRdb table, and some are missing; sequencing was by immunoSEQ multiplex PCR. Here the sample spans some 2.4 million clones, approximately 94% being singletons. Sequenced sample: naive CD4+ T cells from PBMCs. Source of these receptors: a man aged 18-30 years in good health. Some clones in this sample may be carry-over from other donors' samples. CDR3s include the opening cysteine and the closing phenylalanine or tryptophan. The D gene is left open where the match is weak. Expanded clones are given a class, and other clones once, few, many or no size at all.

j_gene	v_gene	abundance	d_gene	CDR3nt	CDR3aa
TRBJ2-3	TRBV7-2	few	TRBD2	TGTGCCAGCAGCTTCCGAGCGGGAGGGCCAGATACGCAGTATTTT	CASSFRAGGPDTQYF
TRBJ1-1	TRBV5-6	.	.	TGTGCCAGCAGCTTGGCCGAGGGCAGATGGAACACTGAAGCTTTCTTT	CASSLAEGRWNTEAFF
TRBJ1-5	TRBV6-6	.	TRBD1	TGTGCCAGCAGTCCCGGGACAGGGTTCAATCAGCCCCAGCATTTT	CASSPGTGFNQPQHF
TRBJ2-6	TRBV6-9	once	.	TGTGCCAGCAGTTTTGCAAGACGACAAAGTCGGGCCAACGTCCTGACTTTC	CASSFARRQSRANVLTF
TRBJ2-7	TRBV7-8	.	.	TGTGCCAGCAGCCCGAAGGTCGCCTCCTACGAGCAGTACTTC	CASSPKVASYEQYF
TRBJ1-1	TRBV7-3	.	.	TGTGCCAGCAGCTTATTAGGGGGGCCCACTGAAGCTTTCTTT	CASSLLGGPTEAFF
TRBJ2-1	TRBV30	.	TRBD2	TGTGCCTGGACTAGCGGGAGAAATGAGCAGTTCTTC	CAWTSGRNEQFF
TRBJ2-1	TRBV15	once	.	TGTGCCACCAGCAGAGTAATGGGGCGAGGGAGCGAGCAGTTCTTC	CATSRVMGRGSEQFF
TRBJ1-3	TRBV7-2	.	.	TGTGCCAGCAGCTTAGACAGGGCAAGGGCTGGAAACACCATATATTTT	CASSLDRARAGNTIYF
TRBJ2-7	TRBV27	.	.	TGTGCCAGCAGTTCGTACTCAGGGGGGCCCTACGAGCAGTACTTC	CASSSYSGGPYEQYF
TRBJ1-2	TRBV29-1	once	.	TGCAGCGTGGGGCAGGGTGGTACGGCTGGCTACACCTTC	CSVGQGGTAGYTF
TRBJ1-1	TRBV10-3	.	.	TGTGCCACCACGCCTCGGGGTCCACAGGGTTTCACTGAAGCTTTCTTT	CATTPRGPQGFTEAFF
TRBJ2-7	TRBV7-8	once	.	TGTGCCAGCAGCTTATATCCAGGGACCTACGAGCAGTACTTC	CASSLYPGTYEQYF